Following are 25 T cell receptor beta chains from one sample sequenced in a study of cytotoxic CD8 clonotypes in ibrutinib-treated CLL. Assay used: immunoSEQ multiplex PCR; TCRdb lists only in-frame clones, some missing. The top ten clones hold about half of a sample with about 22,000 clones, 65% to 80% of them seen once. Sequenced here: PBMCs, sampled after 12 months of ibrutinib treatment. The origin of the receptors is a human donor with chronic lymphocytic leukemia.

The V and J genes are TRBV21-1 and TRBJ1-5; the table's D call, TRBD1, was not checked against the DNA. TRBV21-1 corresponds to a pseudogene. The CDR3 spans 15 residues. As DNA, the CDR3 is TGTGCCAGCAGCCTGGAACAGATTAGCAATCAGCCCCAGCATTTT. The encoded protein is CASSLEQISNQPQHF.

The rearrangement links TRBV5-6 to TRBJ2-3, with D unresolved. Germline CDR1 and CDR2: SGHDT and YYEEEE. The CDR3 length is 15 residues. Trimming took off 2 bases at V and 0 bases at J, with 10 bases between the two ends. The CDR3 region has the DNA TGTGCCAGCAGCTTTTCGGTTAAAAGCACAGATACGCAGTATTTT. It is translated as CASSFSVKSTDTQYF.

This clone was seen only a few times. This CDR3 is CASKTGDNTEAFF. Written as DNA, the CDR3 is TGTGCCAGTAAGACCGGGGATAACACTGAAGCTTTCTTT. The J gene is TRBJ1-1, the V gene TRBV19; D is unclear. The germline V gene has CDR1 LNHDA and CDR2 SQIVND (reference sequence). Trimming removed 7 bases at V and 2 bases at J, with 11 bases between. The CDR3 length is 13 residues. Full variable domain (missing parts from reference TRBV19 and TRBJ1-1): DGGITQSPKYLFRKEGQNVTLSCEQNLNHDAMYWYRQDPGQGLRLIYYSQIVNDFQKGDIAEGYSVSREKKESFPLTVTSAQKNPTAFYLCASKTGDNTEAFFGQGTRLTVV.

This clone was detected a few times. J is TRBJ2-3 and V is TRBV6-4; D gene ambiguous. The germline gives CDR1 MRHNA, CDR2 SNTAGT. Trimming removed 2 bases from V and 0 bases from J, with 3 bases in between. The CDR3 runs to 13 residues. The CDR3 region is CASSDRSTDTQYF. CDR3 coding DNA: TGTGCCAGCAGTGACAGGAGCACAGATACGCAGTATTTT.

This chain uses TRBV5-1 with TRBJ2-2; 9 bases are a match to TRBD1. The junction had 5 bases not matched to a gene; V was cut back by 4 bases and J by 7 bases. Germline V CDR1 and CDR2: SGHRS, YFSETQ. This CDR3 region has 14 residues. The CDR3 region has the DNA TGCGCCAGCAGCATAACAGGGGGCAACGGGGAGCTGTTTTTT. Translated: CASSITGGNGELFF.

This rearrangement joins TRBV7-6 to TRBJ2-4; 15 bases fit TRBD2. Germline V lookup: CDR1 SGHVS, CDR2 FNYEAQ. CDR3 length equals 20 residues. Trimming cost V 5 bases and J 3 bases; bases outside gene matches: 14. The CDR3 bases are TGTGCCAGCAGCGCCGGGACTAGCGGGGGGCAAAAAACTGGCAAAAACATTCAGTACTTC. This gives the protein CASSAGTSGGQKTGKNIQYF.

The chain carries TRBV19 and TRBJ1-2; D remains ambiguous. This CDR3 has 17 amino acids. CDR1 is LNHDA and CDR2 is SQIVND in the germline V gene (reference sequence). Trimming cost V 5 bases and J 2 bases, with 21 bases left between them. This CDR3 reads CASSGSQSRHTNYGYTF. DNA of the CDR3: TGTGCCAGTAGTGGATCGCAGTCCCGACACACCAACTATGGCTACACCTTC.

The CDR3 reads CATRSLETQYF. In DNA, the CDR3 is TGTGCCACCCGTTCTTTGGAGACCCAGTACTTC. The chain employs TRBV6-5 and TRBJ2-5; D is undetermined. Trimming removed 10 bases from V and 5 bases from J, with 11 bases in between. This CDR3 region has 11 residues. Germline lookup yields CDR1 MNHEY and CDR2 SVGAGI.

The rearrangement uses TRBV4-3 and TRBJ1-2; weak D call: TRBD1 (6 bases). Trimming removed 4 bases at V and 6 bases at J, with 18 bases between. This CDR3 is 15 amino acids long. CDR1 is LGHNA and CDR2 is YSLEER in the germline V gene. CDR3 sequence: CASSPLTGARDGYTF. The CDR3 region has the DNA TGCGCCAGCAGCCCCCTAACGGGGGCGCGGGATGGCTACACCTTC.

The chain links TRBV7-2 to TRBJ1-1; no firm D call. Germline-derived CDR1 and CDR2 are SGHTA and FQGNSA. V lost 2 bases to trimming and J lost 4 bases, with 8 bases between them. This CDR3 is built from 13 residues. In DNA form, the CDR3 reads TGTGCCAGCAGCTTATATCCGACCACTGAAGCTTTCTTT. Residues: CASSLYPTTEAFF.

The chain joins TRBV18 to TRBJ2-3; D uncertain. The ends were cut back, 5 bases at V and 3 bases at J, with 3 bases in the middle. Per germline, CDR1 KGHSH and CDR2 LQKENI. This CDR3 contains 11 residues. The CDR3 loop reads CASSSTDTQYF. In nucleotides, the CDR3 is TGTGCCAGCTCATCTACAGATACGCAGTATTTT. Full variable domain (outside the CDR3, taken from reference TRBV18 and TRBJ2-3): NAGVMQNPRHLVRRRGQEARLRCSPMKGHSHVYWYRQLPEEGLKFMVYLQKENIIDESGMPKERFSAEFPKEGPSILRIQQVVRGDSAAYFCASSSTDTQYFGPGTRLTVL.

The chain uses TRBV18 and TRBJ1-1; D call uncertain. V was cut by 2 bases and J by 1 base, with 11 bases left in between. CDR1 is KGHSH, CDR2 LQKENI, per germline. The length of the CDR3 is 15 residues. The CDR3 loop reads CASSPTDTANTEAFF. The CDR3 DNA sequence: TGTGCCAGCTCACCAACGGATACAGCGAACACTGAAGCTTTCTTT.

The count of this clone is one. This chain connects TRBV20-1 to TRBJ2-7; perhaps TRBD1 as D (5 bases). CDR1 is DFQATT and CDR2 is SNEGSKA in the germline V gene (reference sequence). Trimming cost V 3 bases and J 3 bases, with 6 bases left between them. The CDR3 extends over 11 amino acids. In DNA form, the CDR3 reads TGCAGTGCTAGTCAGGGCTACGAGCAGTACTTC. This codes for CSASQGYEQYF.

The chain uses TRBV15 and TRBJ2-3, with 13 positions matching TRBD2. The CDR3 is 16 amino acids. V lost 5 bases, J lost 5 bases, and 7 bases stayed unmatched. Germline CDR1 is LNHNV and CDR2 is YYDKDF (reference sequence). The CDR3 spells CATSWTSGGFRDTQYF. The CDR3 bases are TGTGCCACCAGCTGGACTAGCGGGGGATTTCGAGATACGCAGTATTTT.

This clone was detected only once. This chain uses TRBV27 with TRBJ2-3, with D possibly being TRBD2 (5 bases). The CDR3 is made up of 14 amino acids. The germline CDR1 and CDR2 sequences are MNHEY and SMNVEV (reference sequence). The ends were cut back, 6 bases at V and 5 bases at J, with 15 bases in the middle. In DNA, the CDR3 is TGTGCCAGCAGCACGAGGCTAGCTGGAGATACGCAGTATTTT. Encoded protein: CASSTRLAGDTQYF.

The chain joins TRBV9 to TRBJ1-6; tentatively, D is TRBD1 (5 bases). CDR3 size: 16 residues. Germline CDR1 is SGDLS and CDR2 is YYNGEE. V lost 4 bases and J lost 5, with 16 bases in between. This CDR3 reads CASSPRDEGNNSPLHF. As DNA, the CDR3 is TGTGCCAGCAGCCCCAGGGACGAGGGGAATAATTCACCCCTCCACTTT.

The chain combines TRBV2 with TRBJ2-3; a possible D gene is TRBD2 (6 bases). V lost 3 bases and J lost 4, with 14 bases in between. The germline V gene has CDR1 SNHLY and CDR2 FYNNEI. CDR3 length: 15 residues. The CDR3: CASSDGGSRSDTQYF. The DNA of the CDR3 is TGTGCCAGCAGTGATGGAGGGAGTCGGTCAGATACGCAGTATTTT.

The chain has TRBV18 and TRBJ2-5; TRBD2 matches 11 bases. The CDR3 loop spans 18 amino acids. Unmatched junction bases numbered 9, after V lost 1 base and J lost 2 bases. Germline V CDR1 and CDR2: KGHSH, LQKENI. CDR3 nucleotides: TGTGCCAGCTCACCACTCGCTAGCGGGAGGAGGGAACAAGAGACCCAGTACTTC. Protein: CASSPLASGRREQETQYF.

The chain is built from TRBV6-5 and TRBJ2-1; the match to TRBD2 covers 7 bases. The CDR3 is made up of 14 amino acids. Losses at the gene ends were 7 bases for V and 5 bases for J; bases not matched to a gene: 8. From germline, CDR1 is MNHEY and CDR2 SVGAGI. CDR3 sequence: CASKSGVRNNEQFF. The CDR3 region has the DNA TGTGCCAGCAAGAGCGGGGTCAGAAACAATGAGCAGTTCTTC.

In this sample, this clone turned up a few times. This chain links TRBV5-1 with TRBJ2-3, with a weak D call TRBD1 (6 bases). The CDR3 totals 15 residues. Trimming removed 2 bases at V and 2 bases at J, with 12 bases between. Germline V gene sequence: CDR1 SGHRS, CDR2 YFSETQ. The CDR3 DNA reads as TGCGCCAGCAGCTTACTCGGACAGAACACAGATACGCAGTATTTT. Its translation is CASSLLGQNTDTQYF.

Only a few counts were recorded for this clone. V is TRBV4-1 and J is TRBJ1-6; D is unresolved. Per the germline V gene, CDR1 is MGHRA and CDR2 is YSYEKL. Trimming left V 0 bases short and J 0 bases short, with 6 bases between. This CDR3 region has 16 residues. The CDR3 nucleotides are TGCGCCAGCAGCCAAGATTCTTACTCCTATAATTCACCCCTCCACTTT. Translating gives CASSQDSYSYNSPLHF.

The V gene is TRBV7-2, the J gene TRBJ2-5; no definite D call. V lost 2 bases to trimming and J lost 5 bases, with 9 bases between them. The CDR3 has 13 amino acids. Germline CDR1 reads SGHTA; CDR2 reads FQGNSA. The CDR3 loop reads CASSLSSIETQYF. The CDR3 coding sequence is TGTGCCAGCAGCTTATCCTCCATTGAGACCCAGTACTTC. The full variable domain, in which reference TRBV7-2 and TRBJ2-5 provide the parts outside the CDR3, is GAGVSQSPSNKVTEKGKDVELRCDPISGHTALYWYRQSLGQGLEFLIYFQGNSAPDKSGLPSDRFSAERTGGSVSTLTIQRTQQEDSAVYLCASSLSSIETQYFGPGTRLLVL.

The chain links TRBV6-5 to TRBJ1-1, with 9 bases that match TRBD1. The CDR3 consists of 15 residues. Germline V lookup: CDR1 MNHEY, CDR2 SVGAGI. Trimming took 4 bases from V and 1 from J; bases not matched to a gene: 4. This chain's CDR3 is CASSLGQGRNTEAFF. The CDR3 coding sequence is TGTGCCAGCAGTTTAGGACAGGGGAGGAACACTGAAGCTTTCTTT.

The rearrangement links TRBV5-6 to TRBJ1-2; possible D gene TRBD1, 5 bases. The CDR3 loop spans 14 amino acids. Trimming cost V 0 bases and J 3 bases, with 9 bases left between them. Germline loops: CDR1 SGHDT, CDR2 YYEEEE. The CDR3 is CASSLGGTDYGYTF. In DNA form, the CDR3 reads TGTGCCAGCAGCTTGGGAGGGACGGACTATGGCTACACCTTC.

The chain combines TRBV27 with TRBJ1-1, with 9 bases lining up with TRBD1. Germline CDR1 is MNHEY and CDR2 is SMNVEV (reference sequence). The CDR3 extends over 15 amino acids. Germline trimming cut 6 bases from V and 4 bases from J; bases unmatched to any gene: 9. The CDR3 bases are TGTGCCAGCAGCCGGGACAGGGTAAAGGGCACTGAAGCTTTCTTT. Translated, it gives CASSRDRVKGTEAFF.